The 10 T cell receptor beta chains listed next were all sequenced from one sample in a study of T cells in Graves' hyperthyroidism and ophthalmopathy. Amplification of TCR beta CDR3 regions used RNA as the template. First-round RT-PCR of the TCR CDR3 relied on the HTBI primer set. TCRdb used MiXCR to reprocess the multiplex PCR reads, holding one entry per CDR3 protein. The sample shows hundreds of thousands of distinct CDR3 sequences, approximately 17% of them seen only once. Material: blood. These receptors originate from a woman aged 18-29 years with Graves' ophthalmopathy.

This clonotype was found many times. This chain links TRBV3-1 with TRBJ2-5; D unclear. Germline V lookup: CDR1 LGHDT, CDR2 YNNKEL (reference sequence). This CDR3 is 13 amino acids long. The V gene lost 1 base and the J gene lost 3 bases, with 6 bases spanning the gap. CDR3 sequence reads: CASSQAREETQYF. Written as DNA, the CDR3 is TGTGCCAGCAGCCAAGCCCGAGAAGAGACCCAGTACTTC.

This clonotype was counted ten times or more. The chain recombines TRBV5-1 with TRBJ2-1; D remains ambiguous. This CDR3 region has 15 residues. V shed 0 bases and J shed 1 base, with 8 bases lying between them. Germline V gives CDR1 SGHRS, CDR2 YFSETQ. CDR3 DNA sequence: TGCGCCAGCAGCTTGGATGGGGAATCCTACAATGAGCAGTTCTTC. Translation: CASSLDGESYNEQFF.

This clonotype was observed a few times. The rearrangement links TRBV6-1 to TRBJ2-2; D is unclear. Trimming removed 0 bases from V and 6 bases from J, with 14 bases in between. From germline, CDR1 is MNHNS and CDR2 SASEGT. This CDR3 region has 16 residues. In DNA, the CDR3 is TGTGCCAGCAGTGAAGCCAGCCTTGGCAACGCCGGGGAGCTGTTTTTT. Amino acid sequence: CASSEASLGNAGELFF.

The chain uses TRBV6-1 and TRBJ1-2; D is ambiguous. The CDR3 covers 12 residues. Germline V CDR1 and CDR2: MNHNS, SASEGT. Trimming stripped 8 bases from V and 0 bases from J, with 7 bases between. This CDR3 is CASRRTNYGYTF. In nucleotides, the CDR3 is TGTGCCAGCCGACGGACTAACTATGGCTACACCTTC.

This clonotype was seen at least ten times. This rearrangement joins TRBV6-1 to TRBJ1-5; D might be TRBD1 (6 bases). Trimming cost V 8 bases and J 0 bases, with 14 bases left between them. Germline V gene lookup returns CDR1 MNHNS and CDR2 SASEGT. The CDR3 has 15 residues. The DNA of the CDR3 is TGTGCCAGCGCCAAAGGGGGGATTAGCAATCAGCCCCAGCATTTT. Residues: CASAKGGISNQPQHF.

The DNA of the CDR3 is TGTGCCAGCACTTCAGATTATAGCAATCAGCCCCAGCATTTT. Its translation: CASTSDYSNQPQHF. This chain uses TRBV12-3 or TRBV12-4 with TRBJ1-5, with no clear D. Trimming left V 7 bases short and J 0 bases short, with 10 bases between. This CDR3 spans 14 amino acids.

This clonotype was picked up many times. The genes are TRBV7-2 and TRBJ2-3, with 11 bases lining up with TRBD2. The CDR3 is 19 amino acids. Trimming at V came to 2 bases and at J to 1 base, leaving 11 bases not matched to a gene. CDR1 and CDR2 from the germline V gene are SGHTA and FQGNSA. The CDR3 protein is CASSLPGTSGLRGTDTQYF. The CDR3 DNA is TGTGCCAGCAGCTTACCCGGGACTAGCGGTCTCAGGGGCACAGATACGCAGTATTTT.

This clonotype was seen ten or more times. The CDR3 DNA reads as TGTGCCAGCAGCTTAGACGTCCGGGGGGAGCTGTTTTTT. Translating gives CASSLDVRGELFF. This chain connects TRBV11-2 to TRBJ2-2; no clear D gene. V shed 0 bases and J shed 8 bases, with 7 bases lying between them. Germline CDR1 SGHAT, CDR2 FQNNGV. There are 13 residues in the CDR3. Combining the CDR3 with reference TRBV11-2 and TRBJ2-2 gives the whole variable domain EAGVAQSPRYKIIEKRQSVAFWCNPISGHATLYWYQQILGQGPKLLIQFQNNGVVDDSQLPKDRFSAERLKGVDSTLKIQPAKLEDSAVYLCASSLDVRGELFFGEGSRLTVL.

The chain is built from TRBV4-1 and TRBJ2-1; 11 nucleotides match TRBD2. The DNA end favors TRBJ2-7, so the J call may be wrong. Germline V lookup: CDR1 MGHRA, CDR2 YSYEKL. This CDR3 has 20 amino acids. CDR3 sequence (DNA): TGCGCCAGCAGCCAAGATCGCCTAAACTGGGGACTAGCGGAAAACAATGAGCAGTACTTC. Encoded protein: CASSQDRLNWGLAENNEQYF.

This clonotype was detected many times. The rearrangement links TRBV28 to TRBJ2-7, with 8 bases aligning to TRBD1. Germline assignment: CDR1 MDHEN and CDR2 SYDVKM. This CDR3 comprises 14 residues. The ends lost 5 bases at V and 5 bases at J; junction bases unmatched: 8. CDR3 protein: CASSLASGGHEQYF. CDR3 bases: TGTGCCAGCAGTCTCGCCTCAGGGGGCCACGAGCAGTACTTC.